This T cell receptor (beta chain) was found in a study of T cell responses to AZD1222 COVID-19 vaccine. About the research overall: Samples with a second dose at about 4 or about 12 weeks were pooled together.

The repertoire was sequenced with immunoSEQ multiplex PCR; TCRdb's copy has only in-frame clones and lacks some. The sample lists 90,000 to 120,000 clones, about 93% occurring once. In germline, CDR1 is MNHEY, CDR2 SVGAGI. The CDR3 covers 15 residues. The V and J ends lost 2 bases and 4 bases respectively, with 9 bases between them. The material was peripheral blood, obtained on day 0 of AZD1222 vaccination. The chain couples TRBV6-5 to TRBJ2-6; tentatively, D is TRBD1 or TRBD2 (5 bases each). The TCR was taken from an adult in good health. CDR3 region: CASSYEGTGANVLTF. The DNA for the CDR3 is TGTGCCAGCAGTTACGAGGGGACCGGGGCCAACGTCCTGACTTTC.